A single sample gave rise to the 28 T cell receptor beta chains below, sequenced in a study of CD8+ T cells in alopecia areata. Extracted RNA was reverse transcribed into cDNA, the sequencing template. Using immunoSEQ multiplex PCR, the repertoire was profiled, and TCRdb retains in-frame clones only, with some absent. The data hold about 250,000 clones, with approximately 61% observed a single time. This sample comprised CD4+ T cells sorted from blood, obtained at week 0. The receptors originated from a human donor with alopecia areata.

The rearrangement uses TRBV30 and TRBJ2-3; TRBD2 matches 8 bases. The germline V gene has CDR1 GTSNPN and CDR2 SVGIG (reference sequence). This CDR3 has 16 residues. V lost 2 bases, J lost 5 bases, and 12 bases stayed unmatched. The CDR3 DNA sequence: TGTGCCTGGAGTACGGGGAGTAGCGGGGTAAAAGATACGCAGTATTTT. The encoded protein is CAWSTGSSGVKDTQYF.

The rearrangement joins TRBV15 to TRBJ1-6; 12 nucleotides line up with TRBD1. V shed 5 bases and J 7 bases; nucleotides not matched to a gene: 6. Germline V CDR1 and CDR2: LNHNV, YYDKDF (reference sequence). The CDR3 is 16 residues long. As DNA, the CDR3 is TGTGCCACCAGCCGTGGGACAGGGGGCAGGAATTCACCCCTCCACTTT. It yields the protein CATSRGTGGRNSPLHF.

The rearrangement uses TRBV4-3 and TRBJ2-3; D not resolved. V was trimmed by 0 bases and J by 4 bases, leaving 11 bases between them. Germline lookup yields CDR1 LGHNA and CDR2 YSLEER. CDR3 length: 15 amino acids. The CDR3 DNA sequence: TGCGCCAGCAGCCAAGATGAACGCCGTCCAGATACGCAGTATTTT. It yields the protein CASSQDERRPDTQYF.

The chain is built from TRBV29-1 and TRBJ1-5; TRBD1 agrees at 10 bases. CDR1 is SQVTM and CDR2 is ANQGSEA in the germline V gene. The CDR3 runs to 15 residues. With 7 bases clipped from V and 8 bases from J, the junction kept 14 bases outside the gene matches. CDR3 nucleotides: TGCAGCGCTAGTTCCGGGACAGGGGTTTTGGAGCCCCAGCATTTT. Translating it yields CSASSGTGVLEPQHF.

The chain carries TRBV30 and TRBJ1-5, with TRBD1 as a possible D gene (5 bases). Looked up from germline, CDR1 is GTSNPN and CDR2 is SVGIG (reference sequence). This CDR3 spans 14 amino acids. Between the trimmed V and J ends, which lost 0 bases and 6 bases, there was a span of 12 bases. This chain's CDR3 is CAWSVLGLGQPQHF. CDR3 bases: TGTGCCTGGAGTGTACTGGGGCTAGGTCAGCCCCAGCATTTT.

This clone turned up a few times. The CDR3 DNA reads TGCGCCAGCAGCTCCCCAGATACGCAGTATTTT. It is translated as CASSSPDTQYF. The rearrangement links TRBV5-1 to TRBJ2-3; D is uncertain. Germline lookup yields CDR1 SGHRS and CDR2 YFSETQ. Trimming cost V 3 bases and J 4 bases, with 3 bases left between them. The CDR3 runs 11 residues.

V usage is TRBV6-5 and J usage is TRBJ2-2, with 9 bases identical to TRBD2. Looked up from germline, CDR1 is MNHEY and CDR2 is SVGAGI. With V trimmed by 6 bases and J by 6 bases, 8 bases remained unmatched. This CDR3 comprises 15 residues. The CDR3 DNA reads TGTGCCAGCAGCCGATTCGGACTAGCGTCCGGGGAGCTGTTTTTT. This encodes CASSRFGLASGELFF.

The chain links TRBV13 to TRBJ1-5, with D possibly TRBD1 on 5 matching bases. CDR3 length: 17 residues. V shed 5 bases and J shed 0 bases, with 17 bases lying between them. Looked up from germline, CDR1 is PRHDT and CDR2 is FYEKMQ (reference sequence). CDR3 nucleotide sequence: TGTGCCAGCAGCCGCGGAACGGGGGTAAATAGCAATCAGCCCCAGCATTTT. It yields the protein CASSRGTGVNSNQPQHF.

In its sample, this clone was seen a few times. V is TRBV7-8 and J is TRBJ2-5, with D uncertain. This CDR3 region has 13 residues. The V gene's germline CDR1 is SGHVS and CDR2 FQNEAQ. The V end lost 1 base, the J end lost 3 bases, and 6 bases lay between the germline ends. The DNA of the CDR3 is TGTGCCAGCAGCTTAGACCAGAAAGAGACCCAGTACTTC. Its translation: CASSLDQKETQYF.

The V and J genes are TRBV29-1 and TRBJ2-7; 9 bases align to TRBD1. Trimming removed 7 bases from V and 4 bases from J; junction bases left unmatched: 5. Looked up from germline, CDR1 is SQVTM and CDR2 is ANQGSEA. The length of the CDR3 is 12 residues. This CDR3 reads CSARDRVYEQYF. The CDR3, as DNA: TGCAGCGCCCGGGACAGGGTGTACGAGCAGTACTTC.

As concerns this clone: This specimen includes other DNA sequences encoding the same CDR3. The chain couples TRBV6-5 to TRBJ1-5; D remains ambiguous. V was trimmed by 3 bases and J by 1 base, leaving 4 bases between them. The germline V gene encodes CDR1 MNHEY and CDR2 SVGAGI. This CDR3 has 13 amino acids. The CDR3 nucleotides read TGTGCCAGCAGTTATGGAAGCAATCAGCCCCAGCATTTT. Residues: CASSYGSNQPQHF.

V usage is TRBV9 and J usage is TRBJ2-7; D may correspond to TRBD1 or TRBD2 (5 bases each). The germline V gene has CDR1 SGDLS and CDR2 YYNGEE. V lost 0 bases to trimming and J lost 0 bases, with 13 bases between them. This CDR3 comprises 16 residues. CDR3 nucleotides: TGTGCCAGCAGCGTAGATCCGGGGCTGAGCTCCTACGAGCAGTACTTC. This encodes CASSVDPGLSSYEQYF.

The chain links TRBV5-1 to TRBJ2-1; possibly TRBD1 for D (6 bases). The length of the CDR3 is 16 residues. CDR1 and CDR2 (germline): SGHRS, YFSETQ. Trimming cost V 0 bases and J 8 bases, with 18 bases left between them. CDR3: CASSLERGGRSHEQFF. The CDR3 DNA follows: TGCGCCAGCAGCTTGGAGCGAGGGGGTAGGTCTCATGAGCAGTTCTTC.

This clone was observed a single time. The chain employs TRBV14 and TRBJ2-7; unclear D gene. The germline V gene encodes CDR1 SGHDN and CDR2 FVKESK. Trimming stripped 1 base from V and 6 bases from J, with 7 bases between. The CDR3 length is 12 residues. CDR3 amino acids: CASSQVSGEQYF. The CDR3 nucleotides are TGTGCCAGCAGCCAAGTTAGTGGCGAGCAGTACTTC.

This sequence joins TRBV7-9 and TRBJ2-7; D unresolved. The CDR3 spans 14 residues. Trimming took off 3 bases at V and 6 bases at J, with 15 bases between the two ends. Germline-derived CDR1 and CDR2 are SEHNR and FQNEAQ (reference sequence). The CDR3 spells CASSFWEGIPEQYF. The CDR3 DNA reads TGTGCCAGCAGCTTCTGGGAAGGGATCCCCGAGCAGTACTTC.

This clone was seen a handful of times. In DNA, the CDR3 is TGTGCCAGCAGCTTAGCTGCGGGGGCTTACAATGAGCAGTTCTTC. It yields the protein CASSLAAGAYNEQFF. The chain joins TRBV7-2 to TRBJ2-1; a weak D match, TRBD2 (7 bases). Trimming took 0 bases from V and 4 from J, leaving 10 bases between them. Germline assignment: CDR1 SGHTA and CDR2 FQGNSA. This CDR3 is 15 amino acids long. The entire variable domain, with the rest obtained from reference TRBV7-2 and TRBJ2-1, is as follows: GAGVSQSPSNKVTEKGKDVELRCDPISGHTALYWYRQSLGQGLEFLIYFQGNSAPDKSGLPSDRFSAERTGGSVSTLTIQRTQQEDSAVYLCASSLAAGAYNEQFFGPGTRLTVL.

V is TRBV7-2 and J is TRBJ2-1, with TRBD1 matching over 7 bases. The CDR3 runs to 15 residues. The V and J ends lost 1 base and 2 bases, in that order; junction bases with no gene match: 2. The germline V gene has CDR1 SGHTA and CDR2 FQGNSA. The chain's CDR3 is CASSLEQGPYNEQFF. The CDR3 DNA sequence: TGTGCCAGCAGCTTAGAACAGGGGCCCTACAATGAGCAGTTCTTC. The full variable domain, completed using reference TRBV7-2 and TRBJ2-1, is GAGVSQSPSNKVTEKGKDVELRCDPISGHTALYWYRQSLGQGLEFLIYFQGNSAPDKSGLPSDRFSAERTGGSVSTLTIQRTQQEDSAVYLCASSLEQGPYNEQFFGPGTRLTVL.

The CDR3 sequence is CASSVDGGSFQETQYF. The CDR3 nucleotides read TGTGCCAGCAGCGTAGACGGGGGCAGTTTTCAAGAGACCCAGTACTTC. The chain has TRBV9 and TRBJ2-5; D possibly uses TRBD1 or TRBD2 (6 bases each). In germline, CDR1 is SGDLS, CDR2 YYNGEE. The CDR3 covers 16 residues. Trimming stripped 0 bases from V and 2 bases from J, with 14 bases between.

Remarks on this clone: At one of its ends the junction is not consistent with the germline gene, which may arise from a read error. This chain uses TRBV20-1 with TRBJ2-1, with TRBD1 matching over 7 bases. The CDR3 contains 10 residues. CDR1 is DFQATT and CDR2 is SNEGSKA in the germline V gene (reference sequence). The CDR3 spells CSASWGQSVF. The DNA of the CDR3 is TGCAGTGCTAGTTGGGGACAGTCAGTCTTC.

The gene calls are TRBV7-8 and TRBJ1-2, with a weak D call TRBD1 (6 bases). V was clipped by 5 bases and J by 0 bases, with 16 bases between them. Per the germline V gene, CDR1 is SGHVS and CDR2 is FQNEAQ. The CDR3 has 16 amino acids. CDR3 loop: CASSPMDRATNYGYTF. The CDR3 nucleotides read TGTGCCAGCAGCCCTATGGACAGAGCTACTAACTATGGCTACACCTTC. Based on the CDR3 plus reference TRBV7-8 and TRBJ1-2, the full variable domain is GAGVSQSPRYKVAKRGQDVALRCDPISGHVSLFWYQQALGQGPEFLTYFQNEAQLDKSGLPSDRFFAERPEGSVSTLKIQRTQQEDSAVYLCASSPMDRATNYGYTFGSGTRLTVV.

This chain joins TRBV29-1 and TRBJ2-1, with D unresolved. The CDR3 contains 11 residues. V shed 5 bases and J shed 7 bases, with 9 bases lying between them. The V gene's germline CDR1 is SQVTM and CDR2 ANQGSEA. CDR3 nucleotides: TGCAGCGTTCAACCCGCGAATGAGCAGTTCTTC. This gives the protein CSVQPANEQFF.

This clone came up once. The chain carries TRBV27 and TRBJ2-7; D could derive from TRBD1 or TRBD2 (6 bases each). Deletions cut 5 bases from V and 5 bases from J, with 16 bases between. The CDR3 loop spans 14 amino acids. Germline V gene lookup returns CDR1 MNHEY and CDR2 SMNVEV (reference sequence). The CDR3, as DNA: TGTGCCAGCAGTGGTCGGGGGCTTGTAGACGAGCAGTACTTC. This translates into CASSGRGLVDEQYF.

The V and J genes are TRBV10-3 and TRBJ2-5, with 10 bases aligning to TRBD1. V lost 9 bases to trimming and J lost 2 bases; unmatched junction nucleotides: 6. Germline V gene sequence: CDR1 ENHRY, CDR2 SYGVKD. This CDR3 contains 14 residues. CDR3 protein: CAIRTGGPQETQYF. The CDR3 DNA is TGTGCCATAAGGACAGGGGGACCTCAAGAGACCCAGTACTTC.

The CDR3: CTAQRDTQYF. DNA of the CDR3: TGCACCGCCCAGAGAGATACGCAGTATTTT. The V gene is TRBV29-1, the J gene TRBJ2-3; D gene ambiguous. The germline V gene encodes CDR1 SQVTM and CDR2 ANQGSEA. The CDR3 is 10 amino acids.

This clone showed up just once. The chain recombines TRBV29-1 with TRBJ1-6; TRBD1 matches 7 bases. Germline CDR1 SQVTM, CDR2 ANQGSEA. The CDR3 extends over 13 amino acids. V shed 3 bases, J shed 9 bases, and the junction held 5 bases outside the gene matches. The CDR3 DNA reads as TGCAGCGTTGAGTGGCAGGGGGGTTCACCCCTCCACTTT. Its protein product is CSVEWQGGSPLHF.

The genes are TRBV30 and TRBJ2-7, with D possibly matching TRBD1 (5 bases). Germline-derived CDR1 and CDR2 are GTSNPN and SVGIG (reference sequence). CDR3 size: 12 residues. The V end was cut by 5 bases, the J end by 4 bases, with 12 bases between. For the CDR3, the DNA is TGTGCCTGGCAACACCAGGGTTACGAGCAGTACTTC. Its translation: CAWQHQGYEQYF.

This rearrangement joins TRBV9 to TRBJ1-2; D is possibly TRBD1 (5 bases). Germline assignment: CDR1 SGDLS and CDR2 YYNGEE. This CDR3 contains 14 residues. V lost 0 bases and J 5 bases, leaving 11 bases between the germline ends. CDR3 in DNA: TGTGCCAGCAGCGTAGGTCAGGGCCGGTATGGCTACACCTTC. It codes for CASSVGQGRYGYTF.

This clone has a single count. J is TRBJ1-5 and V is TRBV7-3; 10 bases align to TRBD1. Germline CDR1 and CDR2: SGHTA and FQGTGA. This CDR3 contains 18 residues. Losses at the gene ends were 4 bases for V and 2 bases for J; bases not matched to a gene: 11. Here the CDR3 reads CASSSPPGTGERNQPQHF. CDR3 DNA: TGTGCCAGCAGCTCACCCCCCGGGACAGGGGAACGCAATCAGCCCCAGCATTTT.